This T cell receptor (beta chain) was recorded in a study of blood T cell repertoires in COVID-19. Looking at the study overall: Researchers got acute and convalescent COVID-19 samples from the United States, Italy and Spain. PBMCs, B-cell-depleted T cells, or T cells were the source of the cDNA or gDNA that made up the material.

Source study methods: Reference gene primers were amplified, and this amplification served to estimate nucleated cell counts. The assay was immunoSEQ multiplex PCR, and TCRdb's table has in-frame clones only and misses some. V, J and clone size are taken as reported in that table, and D and trimming were inferred from the DNA itself. The data show about 270,000 clones, about 76% seen once. Sample: peripheral blood. This receptor was obtained from an older woman with active or convalescent COVID-19.

The chain's CDR3 is CTSRRTGYYEQYF. The CDR3 bases are TGCACCAGCAGACGTACAGGGTACTACGAGCAGTACTTC. The chain carries TRBV1 and TRBJ2-7; the table names TRBD1, a call not compared with the DNA. TRBV1 is given as a pseudogene. The CDR3 extends over 13 amino acids.